This T cell receptor beta chain originates from a study of blood T cell repertoires in COVID-19. As for the study in general: In each case, the material was cDNA or gDNA derived from T cells, B-cell-depleted T cells, or PBMCs.

In the source study's methods: By means of reference gene primer amplification, nucleated cell counts were estimated. The repertoire was sequenced with immunoSEQ multiplex PCR; TCRdb's copy has only in-frame clones and lacks some. That table is the source of V, J and clone size, and D and trimming were worked out from the DNA. The table has roughly 240,000 clones, about nine tenths seen once. Participants spanned ages about 18 to 100 years and resided in around 25 US areas. This CDR3 has 12 residues. Trimming removed 5 bases from V and 9 bases from J, with 13 bases in between. Looked up from germline, CDR1 is LGHDT and CDR2 is YNNKEL (reference sequence).

Sequencing input: PBMCs or T cells enriched from blood (not recorded which). The receptor was isolated from a woman in her forties with acute COVID-19. The chain links TRBV3-1 (or the pseudogene TRBV3-2) to TRBJ1-2; D call uncertain. The CDR3 nucleotides read TGTGCCAGCAGCGGTGAGGGTGCTCGCTACACCTTC. This translates into CASSGEGARYTF.